What follows describes a single T cell receptor (beta chain). Its cognate antigen has yet to be identified. No base quality values were provided; no much bigger clone lies one nucleotide off. These data come from a study of beta chain features in type 1 diabetes (dated by TCRdb to 2016 to 2019). For the study in its entirety: Mean age, gender distribution, total cell number and subset yield were not different between patients and healthy donors. Naive and central memory subsets were obtained from all 30 or so donors, but regulatory and stem cell-like memory subsets were isolated from only 8 patients and roughly 8 healthy donors. The study compared the TCRB repertoires of sorted circulating CD4+ T cell subsets in recently diagnosed type 1 diabetes patients with those in matched healthy donors. A total of 107,917,701 sorted cells were examined across all samples, and RNA yield correlated strongly with the number of cells per subset. Broader findings and caveats from the paper: PCR might favor shorter templates, but patient and control samples were amplified and corrected together, so any skew would affect both groups equally. In all four CD4+ subsets, TCRB CDR3 length was moderately but significantly shorter in type 1 diabetes patients. Naive, central memory and regulatory TCRB repertoires appeared more similar among patients than among healthy donors. Because cDNA was sequenced instead of genomic DNA, activated cells with high expression could be over-represented, although the groups did not differ in activation or CD3 levels. Fewer insertions and more nucleotide deletions at VDJ recombination sites were observed in patients with type 1 diabetes, implying thymic rearrangement abnormalities. Only small numbers of individuals were included in the HLA sub-analyses, which left unresolved whether HLA type had any influence on TCRB rearrangement.

All of the isolated RNA was reverse transcribed with the High Capacity cDNA Reverse Transcription Kit, so expressed TCRB transcripts were sequenced. Deep immunoSEQ sequencing was performed on naive, central memory and regulatory T cell samples, with an average of around 3.4 million total reads per sample. Sorted cells were lysed in RLT buffer, and RNA was extracted using DNase-treated RNeasy Micro or Mini kits according to cell number. Each cell subset was processed separately to prevent cross-contamination, with patient and healthy donor samples processed together. The immunoSEQ multiplex PCR was used to amplify TCRB sequences from cDNA, yielding 87-bp fragments that span the CDR3 region. Sequencing of the amplicons was done on the Illumina HiSeq platform. The study's own analysis went as follows. Synthetic template baselines were used to correct PCR bias computationally, reads within Hamming distance 2 were collapsed together, and singletons that could not be merged were discarded. Reads were aligned against IMGT to assign V, D and J genes, CDR3 length and insertions or deletions at six rearrangement sites. Within each subset, clonotype counts were normalized to sorted cell number, and only after that were true diversity and Gini coefficients computed with the tcR R package. The overlap coefficient, calculated on TCRB nucleotide sequences, was used to measure repertoire sharing. Out-of-frame TCRB sequences from naive cells were analyzed as a proxy for the pre-selection repertoire. The immuneACCESS repertoire file appears here via TCRdb, limited to in-frame rearrangements. These files lack a portion of the clones; in checked studies, under half of the deficit traces to unresolved V genes, and the cause of the others is not known. Clone size and the V and J calls come from that table; the DNA yielded D and trimming. The table for this sample lists roughly 370,000 clones; around 13% of them were counted only once. Jointly, the top ten make up roughly 0.04% of the sample.

Each donor gave one peripheral blood draw, averaging approximately 0.11 L, which was collected into heparinised tubes. A BD FACSAria II was used to sort naive, central memory, regulatory and stem cell-like memory CD4+ T cells with a panel that included CD45RO, CCR7, CD25, CD127, CD95 and CD27. All sorted populations exceeded 95% purity. PBMCs were separated immediately by Lymphoprep density gradient centrifugation and were stained directly, without being cultured. So that batch effects would be minimized, each experiment stained and sorted samples in pairs, pairing one healthy donor with one patient. This receptor was taken from a man younger than 40 in good health. Source material: naive CD4+ T cells from blood. Interpreted using the paper, the cell subset or site label stands for: true naive CD4+ T cells.

The nucleotide sequence is TGTGCCAGCAGCTTAGGTGGGGGTTCCTACAATGAGCAGTTCTTC. Its translation reads: CASSLGGGSYNEQFF. This sequence uses TRBV5-4 and TRBJ2-1; the D call is tentative, TRBD1 or TRBD2, as each matches 5 bases. For CDR1 and CDR2, the germline V gene (reference sequence) lists SGHNT and YYREEE. Its CDR3 holds 15 amino acids, cysteine through phenylalanine. Of the read, only the CDR3 DNA is kept; its 45 bases are in frame from base 1. V and J are truncated by 2 bases and 1 base respectively, leaving an intervening sequence of 10 bases.